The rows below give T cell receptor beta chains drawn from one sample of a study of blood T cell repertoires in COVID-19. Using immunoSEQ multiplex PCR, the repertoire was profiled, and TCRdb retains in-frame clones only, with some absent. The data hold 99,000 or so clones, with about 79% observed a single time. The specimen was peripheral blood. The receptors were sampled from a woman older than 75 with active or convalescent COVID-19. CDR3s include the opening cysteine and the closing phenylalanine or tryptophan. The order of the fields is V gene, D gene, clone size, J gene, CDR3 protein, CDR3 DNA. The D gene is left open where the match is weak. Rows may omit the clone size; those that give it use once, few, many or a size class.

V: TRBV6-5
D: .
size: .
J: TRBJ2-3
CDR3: CASSYLNGADTQYF
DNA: TGTGCCAGCAGTTACCTTAACGGGGCAGATACGCAGTATTTT

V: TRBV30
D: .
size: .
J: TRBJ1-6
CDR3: CAWSGGGHNSPLHF
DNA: TGTGCCTGGAGTGGCGGGGGGCATAATTCACCCCTCCACTTT

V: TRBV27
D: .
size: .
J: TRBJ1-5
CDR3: CASSPPGSRGKAQPQHF
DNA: TGTGCCAGCAGTCCTCCCGGTTCCAGGGGCAAGGCCCAGCCCCAGCATTTT

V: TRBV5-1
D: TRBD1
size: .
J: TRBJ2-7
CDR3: CASSLARRQGISYEQYF
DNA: TGCGCCAGCAGCTTGGCAAGAAGACAGGGGATCTCCTACGAGCAGTACTTC

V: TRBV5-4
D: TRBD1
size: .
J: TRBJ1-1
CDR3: CASSHFDRDTEAFF
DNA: TGTGCCAGCAGCCACTTTGACAGGGATACTGAAGCTTTCTTT

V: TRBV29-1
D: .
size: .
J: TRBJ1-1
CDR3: CSVRDRAEAFF
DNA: TGCAGCGTCAGGGATAGGGCTGAAGCTTTCTTT

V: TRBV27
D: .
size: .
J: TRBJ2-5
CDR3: CASSSPVQETQYF
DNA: TGTGCCAGCAGTTCCCCAGTCCAAGAGACCCAGTACTTC

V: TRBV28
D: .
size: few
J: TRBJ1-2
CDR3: CASSRDIANYGYTF
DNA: TGTGCCAGCAGCCGAGACATTGCTAACTATGGCTACACCTTC

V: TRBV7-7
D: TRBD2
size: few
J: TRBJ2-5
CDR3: CASSFVLAGAETQYF
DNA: TGTGCTAGCAGCTTCGTACTAGCGGGGGCAGAGACCCAGTACTTC

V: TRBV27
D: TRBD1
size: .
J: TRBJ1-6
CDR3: CASSIRTGRQYNSPLHF
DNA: TGTGCCAGCAGTATCAGGACAGGGAGGCAATATAATTCACCCCTCCACTTT

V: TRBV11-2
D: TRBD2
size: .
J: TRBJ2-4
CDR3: CASSLGSGGNIQYF
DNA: TGTGCCAGCAGCTTAGGTTCGGGAGGGAACATTCAGTACTTC

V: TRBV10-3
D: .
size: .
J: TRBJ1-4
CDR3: CAISGGGEKLFF
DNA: TGTGCCATCAGTGGGGGAGGTGAAAAACTGTTTTTT

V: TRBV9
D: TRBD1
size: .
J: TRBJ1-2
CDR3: CASSVTGQGARGYTF
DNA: TGTGCCAGCAGCGTCACGGGACAGGGGGCGCGTGGCTACACCTTC

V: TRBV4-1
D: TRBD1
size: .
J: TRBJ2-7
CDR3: CASSQVGQFTYEQYF
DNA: TGCGCCAGCAGCCAAGTGGGACAGTTTACCTACGAGCAGTACTTC

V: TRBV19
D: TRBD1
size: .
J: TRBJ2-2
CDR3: CASSIEGRGIGELFF
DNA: TGTGCCAGTAGTATCGAAGGCAGGGGGATCGGGGAGCTGTTTTTT

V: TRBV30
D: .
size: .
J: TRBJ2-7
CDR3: CAWSVERGSYEQYF
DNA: TGTGCCTGGAGTGTGGAAAGGGGCTCCTACGAGCAGTACTTC

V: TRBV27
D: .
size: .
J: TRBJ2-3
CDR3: CASSPRGAPRDTQYF
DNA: TGTGCCAGCAGTCCTCGTGGGGCGCCACGGGATACGCAGTATTTT

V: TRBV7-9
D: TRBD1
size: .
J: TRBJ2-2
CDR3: CASSTTGQGNRLGELFF
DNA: TGTGCCAGCAGCACAACTGGACAGGGCAATAGGTTGGGGGAGCTGTTTTTT

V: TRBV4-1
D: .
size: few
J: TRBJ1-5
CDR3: CASSQDTGSNQPQHF
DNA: TGCGCCAGCAGCCAAGACACCGGTAGCAATCAGCCCCAGCATTTT

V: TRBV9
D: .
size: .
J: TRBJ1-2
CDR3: CASSVDGSLGYTF
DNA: TGTGCCAGCAGCGTCGACGGGTCTTTGGGCTACACCTTC

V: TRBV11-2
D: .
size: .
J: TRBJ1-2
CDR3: CASSPLEWAYGYTF
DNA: TGTGCCAGCAGCCCCTTAGAATGGGCGTACGGCTACACCTTC

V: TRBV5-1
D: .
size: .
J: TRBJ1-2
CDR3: CASSLGAVGGYTF
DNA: TGCGCCAGCAGCTTGGGAGCGGTTGGGGGCTACACCTTC

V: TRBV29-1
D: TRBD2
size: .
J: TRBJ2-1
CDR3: CSVERLAGFSSYNEQFF
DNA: TGCAGCGTTGAGCGTCTAGCGGGATTTAGCTCCTACAATGAGCAGTTCTTC

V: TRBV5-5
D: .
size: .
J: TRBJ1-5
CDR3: CASSSYGGGNQPQHF
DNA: TGTGCCAGCAGCTCATACGGGGGGGGCAATCAGCCCCAGCATTTT

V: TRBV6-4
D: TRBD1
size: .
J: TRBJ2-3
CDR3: CASSPGQGRTDTQYF
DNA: TGTGCCAGCAGTCCGGGACAGGGGAGAACAGATACGCAGTATTTT

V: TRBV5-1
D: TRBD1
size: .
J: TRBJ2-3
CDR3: CASSFTGGERLTDTQYF
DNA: TGCGCCAGCAGCTTCACAGGGGGCGAGAGGTTAACAGATACGCAGTATTTT

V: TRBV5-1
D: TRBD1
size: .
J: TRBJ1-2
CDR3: CASSLVLTGGFDNYGYTF
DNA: TGCGCCAGCAGCTTGGTTTTGACAGGGGGCTTTGATAACTATGGCTACACCTTC

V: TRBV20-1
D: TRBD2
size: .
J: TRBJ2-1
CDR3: CSASLAGPSNEQFF
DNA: TGCAGTGCTAGTTTAGCGGGACCCAGCAATGAGCAGTTCTTC

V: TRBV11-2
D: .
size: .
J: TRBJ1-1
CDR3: CASSFSGNTEAFF
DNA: TGTGCCAGCAGCTTCTCGGGGAACACTGAAGCTTTCTTT

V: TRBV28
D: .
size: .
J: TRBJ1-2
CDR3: CASSFSGDGYTF
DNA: TGTGCCAGCAGTTTCTCAGGGGACGGCTACACCTTC

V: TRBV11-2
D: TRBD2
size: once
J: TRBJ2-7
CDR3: CASSLTGAGVGLSPF
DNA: TGTGCCAGCAGCTTAACGGGAGCGGGGGTGGGGCTTTCTCCCTTC

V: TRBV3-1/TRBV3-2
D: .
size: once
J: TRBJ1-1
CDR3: CASSQGGAAGENTEAFF
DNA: TGTGCCAGCAGCCAAGGAGGTGCGGCGGGGGAGAACACTGAAGCTTTCTTT

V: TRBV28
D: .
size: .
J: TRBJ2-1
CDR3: CASSFRSLGTRAILSYNEQFF
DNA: TGTGCCAGCAGTTTTAGGAGTTTAGGCACGCGAGCGATATTATCTTACAATGAGCAGTTCTTC

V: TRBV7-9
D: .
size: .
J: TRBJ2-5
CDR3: CASNRGSETQYF
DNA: TGTGCCAGCAACCGAGGGTCAGAGACCCAGTACTTC

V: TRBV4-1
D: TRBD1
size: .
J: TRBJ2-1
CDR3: CASGRQGQGEQFF
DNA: TGCGCCAGCGGAAGACAGGGTCAAGGTGAGCAGTTCTTC

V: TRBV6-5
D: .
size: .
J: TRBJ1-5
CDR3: CASRTQAYSNQPQHF
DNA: TGTGCCAGCAGGACCCAGGCGTACAGCAATCAGCCCCAGCATTTT

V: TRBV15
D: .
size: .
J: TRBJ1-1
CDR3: CATSPGGGRAFF
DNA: TGTGCCACCAGCCCCGGGGGGGGTAGAGCTTTCTTT

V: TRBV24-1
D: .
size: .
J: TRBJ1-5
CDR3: CATSDRRGGGNQPQHF
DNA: TGTGCCACCAGTGATCGGAGGGGAGGGGGCAATCAGCCCCAGCATTTT

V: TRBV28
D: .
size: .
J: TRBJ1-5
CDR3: CASSPTQGTGNQPQHF
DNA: TGTGCCAGCAGTCCAACGCAGGGGACGGGCAATCAGCCCCAGCATTTT

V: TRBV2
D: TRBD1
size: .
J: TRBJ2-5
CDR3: CASRRDSQETQYF
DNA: TGTGCCAGCAGGAGGGACAGCCAAGAGACCCAGTACTTC

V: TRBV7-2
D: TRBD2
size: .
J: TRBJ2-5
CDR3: CASSPRARTSGGTGETQYF
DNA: TGTGCCAGCAGCCCTCGCGCTCGGACTAGCGGGGGGACAGGGGAGACCCAGTACTTC

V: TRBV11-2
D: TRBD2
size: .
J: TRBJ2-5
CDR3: CASSLGWGGQETQYF
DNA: TGTGCCAGCAGCTTAGGGTGGGGGGGTCAAGAGACCCAGTACTTC

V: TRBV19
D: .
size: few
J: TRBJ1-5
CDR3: CASSIHIQGQPQHF
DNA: TGTGCCAGTAGTATCCACATACAGGGCCAACCCCAGCATTTT

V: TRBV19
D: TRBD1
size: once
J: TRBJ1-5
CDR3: CASSRGRYSNQPQHF
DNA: TGTGCCAGTAGCAGGGGGAGATATAGCAATCAGCCCCAGCATTTT

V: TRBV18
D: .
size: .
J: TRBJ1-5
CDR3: CASSPTVSQPQHF
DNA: TGTGCCAGCTCACCGACAGTGAGTCAGCCCCAGCATTTT

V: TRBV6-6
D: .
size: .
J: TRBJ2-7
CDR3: CASSRSGFSEQYF
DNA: TGTGCCAGCAGTCGATCCGGTTTTAGCGAGCAGTACTTC

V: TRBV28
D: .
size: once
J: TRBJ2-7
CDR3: CASAPFGRSSLTGIKNEQYF
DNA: TGTGCCAGCGCGCCGTTCGGGAGGAGTTCACTGACAGGCATAAAGAACGAGCAGTACTTC

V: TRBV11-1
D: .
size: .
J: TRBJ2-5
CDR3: CASSLMSEETQYF
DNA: TGTGCCAGCAGCTTAATGTCGGAAGAGACCCAGTACTTC

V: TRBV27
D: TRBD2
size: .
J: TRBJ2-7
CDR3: CASRSSGTISF
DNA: TGTGCCAGCAGGTCTAGCGGGACCATCTCCTTC

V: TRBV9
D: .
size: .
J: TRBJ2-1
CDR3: CASSVATFGVNEQFF
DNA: TGTGCCAGCAGCGTAGCCACTTTCGGAGTGAATGAGCAGTTCTTC

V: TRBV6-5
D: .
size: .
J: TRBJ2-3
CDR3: CASSSPGGTDTQYF
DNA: TGTGCCAGCAGTTCGCCAGGGGGCACAGATACGCAGTATTTT

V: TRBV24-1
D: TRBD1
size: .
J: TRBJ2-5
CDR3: CATSRSGTGLEETQYF
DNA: TGTGCCACTTCCCGCTCCGGGACAGGGCTGGAAGAGACCCAGTACTTC

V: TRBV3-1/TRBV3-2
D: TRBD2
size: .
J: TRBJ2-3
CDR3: CASSDEGLAGVSTDTQYF
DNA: TGTGCCAGCAGCGATGAGGGGCTAGCGGGGGTATCCACAGATACGCAGTATTTT

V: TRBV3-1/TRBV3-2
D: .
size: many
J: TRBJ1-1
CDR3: CASSLNRKNTEAFF
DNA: TGTGCCAGCAGCCTTAACAGGAAGAACACTGAAGCTTTCTTT

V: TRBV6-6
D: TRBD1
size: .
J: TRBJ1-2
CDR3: CASRDRDSFYGYTF
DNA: TGTGCCAGCAGAGACAGGGACTCATTCTATGGCTACACCTTC

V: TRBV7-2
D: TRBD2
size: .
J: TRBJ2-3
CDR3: CASSLGGADTQYF
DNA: TGTGCCAGCAGCTTGGGGGGGGCAGATACGCAGTATTTT

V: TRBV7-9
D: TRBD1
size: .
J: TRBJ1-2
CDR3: CASSLVGGVGYTF
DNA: TGTGCCAGCAGCTTAGTAGGGGGCGTGGGCTACACCTTC

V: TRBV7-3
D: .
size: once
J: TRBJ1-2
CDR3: CASSSGQGNGYTF
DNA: TGTGCCAGCAGCTCAGGGCAGGGGAATGGCTACACCTTC

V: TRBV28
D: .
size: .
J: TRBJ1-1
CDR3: CASSFGENTEAFF
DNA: TGTGCCAGCAGTTTCGGGGAGAACACTGAAGCTTTCTTT